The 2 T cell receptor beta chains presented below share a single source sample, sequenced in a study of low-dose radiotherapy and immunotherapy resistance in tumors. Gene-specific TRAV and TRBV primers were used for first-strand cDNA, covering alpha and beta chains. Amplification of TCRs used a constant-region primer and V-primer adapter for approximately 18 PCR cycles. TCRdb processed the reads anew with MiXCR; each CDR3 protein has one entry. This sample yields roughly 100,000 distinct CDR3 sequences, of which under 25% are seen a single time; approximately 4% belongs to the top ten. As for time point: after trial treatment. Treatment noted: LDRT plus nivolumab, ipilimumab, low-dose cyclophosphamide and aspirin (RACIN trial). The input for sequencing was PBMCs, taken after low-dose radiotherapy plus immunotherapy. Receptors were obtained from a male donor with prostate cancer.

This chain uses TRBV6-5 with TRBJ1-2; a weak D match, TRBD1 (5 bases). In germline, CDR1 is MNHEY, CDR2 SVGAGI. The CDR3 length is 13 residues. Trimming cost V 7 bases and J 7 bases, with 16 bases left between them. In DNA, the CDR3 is TGTGCCAGCACCCTCGGCCGGGGCGGTGGCTACACCTTC. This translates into CASTLGRGGGYTF.

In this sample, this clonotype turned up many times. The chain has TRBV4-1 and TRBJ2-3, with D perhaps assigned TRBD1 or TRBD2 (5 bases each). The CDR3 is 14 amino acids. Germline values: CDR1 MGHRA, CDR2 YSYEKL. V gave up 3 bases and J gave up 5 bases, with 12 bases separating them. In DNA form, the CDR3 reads TGCGCCAGCAGCCAGGGACGGACGGGAGATACGCAGTATTTT. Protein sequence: CASSQGRTGDTQYF.